This T cell receptor (beta chain) was identified during a study of blood T cell repertoires in COVID-19 (TCRdb year 2020). Regarding the study in general: Samples from collaborators originated in the United States, Italy and Spain and spanned both the acute and convalescent phases of COVID-19. Where HLA class I and class II types were available, the types were taken from metadata supplied by the sample provider, not from assay-based typing. Samples were obtained from the ongoing ImmuneRACE study (first 160 participants) and from some 1,200 subjects provided by 6 global collaborators. Deeply sampled blood TCRbeta repertoires from subjects exposed to, actively infected with, or recovered from COVID-19 were included in the dataset. Nearly every sample came with metadata listing a de-identified subject ID, COVID-19 status, age in years and sex. The prospective study material was composed of cDNA or gDNA derived from T cells, B-cell-depleted T cells, or PBMCs. The repertoires were released in a freely available public database intended as a resource for research on the immune response to SARS-CoV-2. Results the study describes overall, beyond this receptor: How much clinical and demographic metadata was included differed by source and by participant, and the metadata was provided uncurated.

TCRbeta CDR3 regions were amplified from genomic DNA by means of the immunoSEQ Assay, a bias-controlled multiplex PCR. The authors' pipeline ran thus. Nucleated cell counts per sample were estimated from amplification of reference gene primers within the assay. To quantify the absolute abundance of each unique TCRbeta CDR3 rearrangement, sequence reads were collapsed and filtered. Productive Simpson clonality was computed per sample as the square root of Simpson's diversity index over productive rearrangements. Held by TCRdb, this immuneACCESS table contains in-frame sequences only and omits some clones. Under half of the omission traces to an unresolved V gene where checked; the cause of the rest is unknown. Clonal size and the V and J genes are those of that table, whereas D and trimming came from the DNA. Across this sample there are fewer than 200,000 clones, with approximately 90% seen only once. Together, the top ten hold roughly 1.9% of the sample.

For CDR1 and CDR2, the germline V gene lists SGHAT and FQNNGV. V ends up 2 bases short and J 7 bases short, with an unmatched junction base count of 7. From cysteine to phenylalanine, the CDR3 is 17 amino acids long. Only CDR3 DNA is held: 51 bases, read in frame from base 1. With regard to this clone: Its antigen is currently not known. No base qualities exist here, and no much larger clone lies one base off it.

A second Seattle source provided samples from volunteer blood donors who had recovered from COVID-19. Each collaborating institution followed its own protocols to collect whole blood in K2EDTA tubes. For TCRbeta analysis, collaborator samples were shipped as frozen whole blood, as isolated PBMCs, or as DNA extracted from either sample type. The receptor chain draws on TRBV11-2 and TRBJ2-5; 16 central bases correspond to TRBD2. This receptor was identified in a man aged 50-60 years who had recovered from COVID-19. The sample was peripheral blood. The nucleotides are TGTGCCAGCAGCTTAACCGGGACTAGCGGGAGGGGAGTGACCCAGTACTTC. It encodes CASSLTGTSGRGVTQYF.